Below are 19 T cell receptor beta chains sequenced from a single sample in a study of beta chain features in type 1 diabetes (dated by TCRdb to 2016 to 2018). Receptors were amplified or captured by the immunoSEQ multiplex PCR assay. The High Capacity cDNA Reverse Transcription Kit was used to reverse transcribe all of the isolated RNA, meaning that expressed TCRB transcripts were what got sequenced. In its TCRdb copy, this immuneACCESS table keeps in-frame sequences only and misses some clones. Where compared with another copy, unresolved V genes explain less than half of these, and the others have no known cause. This sample lists tens of thousands of clones; around a third were detected once. Over 0.35% of the sample lies in the top ten. The sequencing input was stem cell memory CD4+ T cells from blood. Reading the label with the study, this specimen's cell subset or site is: stem cell-like memory CD4+ T cells. These receptors all stem from a woman younger than 30 in good health.

This chain joins TRBV21-1 and TRBJ2-1; the table's D call, TRBD2, was not checked against the DNA. TRBV21-1 is a pseudogene. CDR3 length: 10 amino acids. The CDR3 spells CASREGQQFF. In nucleotides, the CDR3 is TGTGCCAGCCGGGAGGGACAGCAGTTCTTC.

This clone has a handful of counts. The chain carries TRBV7-6 and TRBJ2-1; TRBD2 agrees at 12 bases. The CDR3 totals 16 residues. CDR1 is SGHVS, CDR2 FNYEAQ, per germline. The trim removed 5 bases at V and 4 bases at J, leaving 6 bases unmatched. CDR3 region: CASSRTSGGPYNEQFF. Here the CDR3 DNA reads TGTGCCAGCAGCCGCACTAGCGGGGGGCCATACAATGAGCAGTTCTTC. The full variable domain, its missing parts supplied by reference TRBV7-6 and TRBJ2-1, is GAGVSQSPRYKVTKRGQDVALRCDPISGHVSLYWYRQALGQGPEFLTYFNYEAQQDKSGLPNDRFSAERPEGSISTLTIQRTEQRDSAMYRCASSRTSGGPYNEQFFGPGTRLTVL.

This clone showed up just once. The chain uses TRBV5-4 and TRBJ1-2; the match to TRBD1 covers 8 bases. The CDR3 is 17 amino acids. The V and J ends lost 4 bases and 3 bases, in that order; junction bases with no gene match: 14. Germline V gene lookup returns CDR1 SGHNT and CDR2 YYREEE (reference sequence). The CDR3 sequence: CASSQGQGATNYYGYTF. CDR3 coding DNA: TGTGCCAGCAGCCAAGGGCAGGGGGCTACTAATTACTATGGCTACACCTTC.

J is TRBJ2-7 and V is TRBV6-5; possible D gene TRBD2, 5 bases. V lost 1 base to trimming and J lost 6 bases, with 16 bases between them. This CDR3 is built from 15 residues. From germline, CDR1 is MNHEY and CDR2 SVGAGI. The DNA of the CDR3 is TGTGCCAGCAGTTACTTGGCGAGCGGAGTGGCCGAGCAGTACTTC. This codes for CASSYLASGVAEQYF.

A few counts support this clone. The V gene is TRBV7-9, the J gene TRBJ2-3; 7 nucleotides match TRBD2. Germline CDR1 and CDR2: SEHNR and FQNEAQ (reference sequence). The CDR3 runs 15 residues. Trimming took 5 bases from V and 7 from J; bases not matched to a gene: 12. The chain's CDR3 is CASSPLGEGSYTQYF. The CDR3 DNA is TGTGCCAGCAGCCCTCTGGGGGAGGGTTCATATACGCAGTATTTT.

The sample holds a few counts of this clone. The chain couples TRBV7-9 to TRBJ2-1; tentatively, D is TRBD1 (6 bases). Germline values: CDR1 SEHNR, CDR2 FQNEAQ (reference sequence). Trimming took 6 bases from V and 2 from J, leaving 17 bases between them. This CDR3 is built from 16 residues. Here the CDR3 DNA reads TGTGCCAGCAGTCCTAGGGGGTGGGGGACCTACAATGAGCAGTTCTTC. Its protein is CASSPRGWGTYNEQFF.

V and J are TRBV12-5 and TRBJ2-1, with a tentative D call TRBD1 (5 bases). Germline V gives CDR1 LGHNT, CDR2 FRNRAP. Trimming stripped 3 bases from V and 9 bases from J, with 12 bases between. CDR3 length equals 13 residues. CDR3 DNA: TGTGCTAGTGGTTTCGGTGACAGCACTGAGCAGTTCTTC. It is translated as CASGFGDSTEQFF.

This clone showed up just a few times. The CDR3 region is CASSPRGGQADTQYF. Here the CDR3 DNA reads TGTGCCAGCAGCCCGCGGGGGGGCCAGGCAGATACGCAGTATTTT. This chain connects TRBV7-2 to TRBJ2-3, with 9 positions matching TRBD2. V lost 5 bases and J lost 4; bases outside the gene matches: 7. The germline CDR1 and CDR2 sequences are SGHTA and FQGNSA. CDR3 size: 15 residues. The variable domain in full, completed from reference TRBV7-2 and TRBJ2-3, reads GAGVSQSPSNKVTEKGKDVELRCDPISGHTALYWYRQSLGQGLEFLIYFQGNSAPDKSGLPSDRFSAERTGGSVSTLTIQRTQQEDSAVYLCASSPRGGQADTQYFGPGTRLTVL.

This clone was seen only a few times. The chain uses TRBV7-8 and TRBJ1-1; tentative D call: TRBD1 (6 bases). V lost 8 bases, J lost 2 bases, and 12 bases lay in between. The CDR3 spans 13 residues. CDR1 and CDR2 (germline): SGHVS, FQNEAQ. The CDR3 loop reads CASGGQRNTEAFF. DNA for the CDR3: TGTGCCAGCGGCGGACAGCGAAACACTGAAGCTTTCTTT.

The rearrangement links TRBV7-2 to TRBJ2-1; tentative D call: TRBD2 (6 bases). The CDR3 contains 18 residues. Germline CDR1 reads SGHTA; CDR2 reads FQGNSA. Trimming removed 5 bases from V and 0 bases from J, with 20 bases in between. The CDR3 loop is CASSTPTRRASSYNEQFF. CDR3 nucleotides: TGTGCCAGCAGCACACCTACGCGGAGGGCCTCCTCCTACAATGAGCAGTTCTTC.

This clone was observed a handful of times. V usage is TRBV5-1 and J usage is TRBJ1-4, with D maybe TRBD1 (5 bases). Germline CDR1 is SGHRS and CDR2 is YFSETQ. V gave up 0 bases and J gave up 7 bases, with 10 bases separating them. This CDR3 is built from 14 residues. The DNA for the CDR3 is TGCGCCAGCAGCTTGGCTCCCGACAGTGAAAAACTGTTTTTT. It translates to CASSLAPDSEKLFF.

This chain uses TRBV15 with TRBJ1-1; D not certain. The germline gives CDR1 LNHNV, CDR2 YYDKDF (reference sequence). V was shortened by 4 bases and J by 4 bases, with 13 bases between the two germline ends. The CDR3 covers 14 residues. The CDR3: CATSTTSPPTEAFF. The CDR3 nucleotides read TGTGCCACCAGCACAACAAGTCCCCCCACTGAAGCTTTCTTT.

The chain recombines TRBV6-5 with TRBJ2-5; D perhaps matches TRBD2 (6 bases). The CDR3 has 15 amino acids. Per germline, CDR1 MNHEY and CDR2 SVGAGI. Trimming took 5 bases from V and 2 from J, leaving 15 bases between them. CDR3 region: CASSAPDRGQETQYF. DNA for the CDR3: TGTGCCAGCAGTGCCCCAGACCGGGGGCAAGAGACCCAGTACTTC.

The chain has TRBV23-1 and TRBJ1-1; D perhaps matches TRBD1 (5 bases). TRBV23-1 qualifies as an ORF whose function is uncertain. The CDR3 spans 16 residues. The V gene lost 0 bases and the J gene lost 2 bases, with 13 bases spanning the gap. CDR3 sequence: CASSQSSRQGNTEAFF. DNA of the CDR3: TGCGCCAGCAGTCAATCTAGTAGGCAGGGAAACACTGAAGCTTTCTTT.

The V gene is TRBV5-1, the J gene TRBJ1-6; 7 bases are a match to TRBD1. V lost 4 bases and J lost 7; bases outside the gene matches: 8. Looked up from germline, CDR1 is SGHRS and CDR2 is YFSETQ. This CDR3 region has 15 residues. CDR3 residues: CASSPPGTENSPLHF. The CDR3, as DNA: TGCGCCAGCAGCCCCCCCGGGACAGAGAATTCACCCCTCCACTTT.

J is TRBJ1-1 and V is TRBV19; D perhaps matches TRBD1 (6 bases). V lost 6 bases to trimming and J lost 5 bases, with 22 bases between them. Germline-derived CDR1 and CDR2 are LNHDA and SQIVND (reference sequence). This CDR3 has 16 residues. CDR3 residues: CASRPPGRGEYTEAFF. In DNA form, the CDR3 reads TGTGCCAGTAGACCCCCGGGCAGGGGTGAATATACTGAAGCTTTCTTT. Based on the CDR3 plus reference TRBV19 and TRBJ1-1, the full variable domain is DGGITQSPKYLFRKEGQNVTLSCEQNLNHDAMYWYRQDPGQGLRLIYYSQIVNDFQKGDIAEGYSVSREKKESFPLTVTSAQKNPTAFYLCASRPPGRGEYTEAFFGQGTRLTVV.

The rearrangement links TRBV7-2 to TRBJ1-4; D uncertain. The CDR3 contains 13 residues. The germline V gene has CDR1 SGHTA and CDR2 FQGNSA. V was cut by 4 bases and J by 8 bases, with 11 bases left in between. The CDR3 region is CASSYLGGEKLFF. CDR3 nucleotide sequence: TGTGCCAGCAGCTACCTGGGCGGGGAAAAACTGTTTTTT.

This clone was observed a single time. This chain links TRBV2 with TRBJ2-5; 12 nucleotides line up with TRBD2. Germline V gene data show CDR1 as SNHLY and CDR2 as FYNNEI. V was clipped by 6 bases and J by 2 bases; unmatched bases: 7. The CDR3 is 16 residues long. The DNA of the CDR3 is TGTGCCAGCAGAACTAGCGGGGGGTCCTCTCAAGAGACCCAGTACTTC. Encoded protein: CASRTSGGSSQETQYF.

A few counts support this clone. This rearrangement joins TRBV9 to TRBJ2-5; possible D gene TRBD1, 5 bases. Germline lookup yields CDR1 SGDLS and CDR2 YYNGEE. The CDR3 loop spans 16 amino acids. Trimming pared 0 bases from V and 0 bases from J, leaving 12 bases between. The CDR3 DNA is TGTGCCAGCAGCGTAGAAGGGGCCCCGTACCAAGAGACCCAGTACTTC. Protein product: CASSVEGAPYQETQYF.